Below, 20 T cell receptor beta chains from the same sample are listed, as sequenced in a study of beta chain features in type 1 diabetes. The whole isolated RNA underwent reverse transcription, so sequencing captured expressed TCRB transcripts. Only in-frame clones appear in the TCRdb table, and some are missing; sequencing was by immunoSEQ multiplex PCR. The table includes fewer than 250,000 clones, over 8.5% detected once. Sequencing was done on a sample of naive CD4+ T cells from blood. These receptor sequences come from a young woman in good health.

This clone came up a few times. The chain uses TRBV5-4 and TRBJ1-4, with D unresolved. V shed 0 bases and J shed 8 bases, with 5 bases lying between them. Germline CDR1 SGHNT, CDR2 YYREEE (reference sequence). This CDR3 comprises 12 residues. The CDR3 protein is CASSLVGEKLFF. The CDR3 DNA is TGTGCCAGCAGCTTGGTGGGCGAAAAACTGTTTTTT.

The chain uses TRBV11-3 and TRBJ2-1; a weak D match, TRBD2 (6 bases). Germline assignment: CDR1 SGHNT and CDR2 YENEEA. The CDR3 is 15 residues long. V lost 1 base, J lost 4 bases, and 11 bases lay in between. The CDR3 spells CASSLGSGRYNEQFF. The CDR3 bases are TGTGCCAGCAGCTTAGGTTCAGGGAGGTACAATGAGCAGTTCTTC.

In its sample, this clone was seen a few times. CDR3 in amino acids: CASSLLAASTDTQYF. For the CDR3, the DNA is TGCGCCAGCAGCTTGCTAGCGGCTAGCACAGATACGCAGTATTTT. The V call is TRBV5-1, the J call TRBJ2-3; 7 bases fit TRBD2. Germline lookup yields CDR1 SGHRS and CDR2 YFSETQ. The CDR3 length is 15 residues. The J segment lost 0 bases and the V segment lost 1 base, leaving 2 bases of the junction unmatched.

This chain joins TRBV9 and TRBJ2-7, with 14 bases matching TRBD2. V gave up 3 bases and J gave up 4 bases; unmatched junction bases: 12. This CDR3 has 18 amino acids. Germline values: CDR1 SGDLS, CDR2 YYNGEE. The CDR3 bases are TGTGCCAGCAGCGCCGGGACTAGCGGGAGTAAAATTCGGTACGAGCAGTACTTC. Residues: CASSAGTSGSKIRYEQYF.

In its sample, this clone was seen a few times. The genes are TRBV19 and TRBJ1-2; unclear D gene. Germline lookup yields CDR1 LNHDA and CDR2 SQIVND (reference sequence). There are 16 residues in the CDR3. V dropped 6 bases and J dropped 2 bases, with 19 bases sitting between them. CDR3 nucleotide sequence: TGTGCCAGTAGGGACCTAGCCTCGGGAGCCAACTATGGCTACACCTTC. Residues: CASRDLASGANYGYTF.

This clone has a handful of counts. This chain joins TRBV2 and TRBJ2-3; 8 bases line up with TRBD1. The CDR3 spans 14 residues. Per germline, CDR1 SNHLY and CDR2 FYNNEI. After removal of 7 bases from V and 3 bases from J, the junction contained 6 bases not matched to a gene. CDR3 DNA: TGTGCCAGCAACGGACAGGGTCTAACAGATACGCAGTATTTT. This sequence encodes CASNGQGLTDTQYF.

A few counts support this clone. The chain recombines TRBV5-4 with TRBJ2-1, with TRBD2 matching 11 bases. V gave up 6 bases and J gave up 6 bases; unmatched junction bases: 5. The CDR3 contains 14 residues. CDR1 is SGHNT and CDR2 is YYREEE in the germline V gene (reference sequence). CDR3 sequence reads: CASNPGLAANEQFF. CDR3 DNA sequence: TGTGCCAGCAACCCGGGACTAGCGGCCAATGAGCAGTTCTTC. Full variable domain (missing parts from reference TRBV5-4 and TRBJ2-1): ETGVTQSPTHLIKTRGQQVTLRCSSQSGHNTVSWYQQALGQGPQFIFQYYREEENGRGNFPPRFSGLQFPNYSSELNVNALELDDSALYLCASNPGLAANEQFFGPGTRLTVL.

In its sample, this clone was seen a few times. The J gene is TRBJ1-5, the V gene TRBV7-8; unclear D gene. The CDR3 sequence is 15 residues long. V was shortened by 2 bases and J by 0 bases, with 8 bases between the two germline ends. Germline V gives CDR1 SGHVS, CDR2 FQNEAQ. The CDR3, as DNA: TGTGCCAGCAGCTTAATACAAAATAGCAATCAGCCCCAGCATTTT. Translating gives CASSLIQNSNQPQHF.

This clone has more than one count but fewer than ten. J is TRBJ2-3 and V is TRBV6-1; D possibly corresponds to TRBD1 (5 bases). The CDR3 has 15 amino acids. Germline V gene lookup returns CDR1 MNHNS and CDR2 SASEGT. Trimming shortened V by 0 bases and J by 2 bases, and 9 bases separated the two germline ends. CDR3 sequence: CASSEAVGVTDTQYF. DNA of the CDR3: TGTGCCAGCAGTGAAGCGGTAGGGGTCACAGATACGCAGTATTTT.

CDR3 region: CAWSAKDKGNQPQHF. The CDR3 DNA follows: TGTGCCTGGAGTGCCAAGGACAAGGGCAATCAGCCCCAGCATTTT. The rearrangement joins TRBV30 to TRBJ1-5, with TRBD1 as a possible D gene (5 bases). The ends were cut back, 1 base at V and 2 bases at J, with 12 bases in the middle. Germline V gene lookup returns CDR1 GTSNPN and CDR2 SVGIG (reference sequence). The CDR3 consists of 15 residues.

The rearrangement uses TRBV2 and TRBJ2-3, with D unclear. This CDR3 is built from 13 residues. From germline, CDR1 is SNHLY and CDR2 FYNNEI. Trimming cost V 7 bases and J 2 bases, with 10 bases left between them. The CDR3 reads CASNRQNTDTQYF. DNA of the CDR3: TGTGCCAGCAATCGCCAGAACACAGATACGCAGTATTTT.

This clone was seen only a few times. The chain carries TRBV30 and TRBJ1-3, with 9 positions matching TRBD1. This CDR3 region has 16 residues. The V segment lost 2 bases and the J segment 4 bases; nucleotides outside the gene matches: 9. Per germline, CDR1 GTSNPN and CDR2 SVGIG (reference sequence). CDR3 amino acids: CAWSLSRTGEGNTIYF. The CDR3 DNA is TGTGCCTGGAGTCTATCCCGGACAGGGGAAGGAAACACCATATATTTT.

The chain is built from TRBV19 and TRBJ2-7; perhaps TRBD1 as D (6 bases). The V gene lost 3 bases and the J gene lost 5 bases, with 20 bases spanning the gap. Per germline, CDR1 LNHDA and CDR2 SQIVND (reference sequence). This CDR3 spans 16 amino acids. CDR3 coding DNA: TGTGCCAGTAGTATGTCTGACCAAACAGGGACCCACGAGCAGTACTTC. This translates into CASSMSDQTGTHEQYF. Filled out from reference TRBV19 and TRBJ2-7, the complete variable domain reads DGGITQSPKYLFRKEGQNVTLSCEQNLNHDAMYWYRQDPGQGLRLIYYSQIVNDFQKGDIAEGYSVSREKKESFPLTVTSAQKNPTAFYLCASSMSDQTGTHEQYFGPGTRLTVT.

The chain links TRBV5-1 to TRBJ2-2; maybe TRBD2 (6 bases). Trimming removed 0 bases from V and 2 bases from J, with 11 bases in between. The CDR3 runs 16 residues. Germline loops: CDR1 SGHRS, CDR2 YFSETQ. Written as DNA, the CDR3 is TGCGCCAGCAGCTTGGGGGGAGGACCCAACACCGGGGAGCTGTTTTTT. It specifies CASSLGGGPNTGELFF. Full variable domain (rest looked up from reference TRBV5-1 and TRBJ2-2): KAGVTQTPRYLIKTRGQQVTLSCSPISGHRSVSWYQQTPGQGLQFLFEYFSETQRNKGNFPGRFSGRQFSNSRSEMNVSTLELGDSALYLCASSLGGGPNTGELFFGEGSRLTVL.

The DNA of the CDR3 is TGTGCCAGCAGCTTGTGGACTAGCGGAAGCTCCTACGAGCAGTACTTC. It specifies CASSLWTSGSSYEQYF. The chain carries TRBV5-6 and TRBJ2-7, with 10 nucleotides matching TRBD2. This CDR3 is 16 amino acids long. V dropped 1 base and J dropped 0; count of bases not matched to a gene: 4. Germline CDR1 is SGHDT and CDR2 is YYEEEE.

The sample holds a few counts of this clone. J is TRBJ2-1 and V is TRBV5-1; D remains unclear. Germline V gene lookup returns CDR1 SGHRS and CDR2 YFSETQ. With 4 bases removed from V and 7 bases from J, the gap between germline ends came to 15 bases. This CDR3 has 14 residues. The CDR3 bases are TGCGCCAGCAGCCGCGACTCCGGTAGGAATGAGCAGTTCTTC. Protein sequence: CASSRDSGRNEQFF.

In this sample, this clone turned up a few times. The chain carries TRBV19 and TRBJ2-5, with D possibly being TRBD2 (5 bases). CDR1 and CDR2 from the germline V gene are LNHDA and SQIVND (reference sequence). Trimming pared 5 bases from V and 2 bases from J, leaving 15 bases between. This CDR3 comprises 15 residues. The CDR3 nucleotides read TGTGCCAGTAGTCCACGACTAATCATGCAAGAGACCCAGTACTTC. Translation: CASSPRLIMQETQYF.

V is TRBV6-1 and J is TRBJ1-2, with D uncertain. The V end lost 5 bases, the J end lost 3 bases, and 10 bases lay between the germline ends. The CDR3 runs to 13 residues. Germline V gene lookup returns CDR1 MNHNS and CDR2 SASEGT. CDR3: CASSTESYYGYTF. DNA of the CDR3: TGTGCCAGCAGTACCGAGAGTTACTATGGCTACACCTTC.

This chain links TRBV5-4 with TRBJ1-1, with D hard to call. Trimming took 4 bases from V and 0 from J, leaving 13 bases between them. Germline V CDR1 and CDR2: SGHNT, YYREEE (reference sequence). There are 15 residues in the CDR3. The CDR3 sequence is CASSPGLRMNTEAFF. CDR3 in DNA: TGTGCCAGCAGCCCCGGGTTGAGGATGAACACTGAAGCTTTCTTT.

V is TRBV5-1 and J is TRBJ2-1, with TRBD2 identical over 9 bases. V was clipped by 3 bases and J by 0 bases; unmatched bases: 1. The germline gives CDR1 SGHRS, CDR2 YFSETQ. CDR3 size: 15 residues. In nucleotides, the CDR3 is TGCGCCAGCAGCTGGCGGGGGGGCTCCTACAATGAGCAGTTCTTC. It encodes CASSWRGGSYNEQFF.